This entry describes one T cell receptor beta chain. This clonotype was observed a few times. What antigen it recognizes has not been identified. No quality values exist for individual bases; no much larger clone is one base distant. The data are from a study of T-cell memory formation after mild COVID-19 (dated by TCRdb to about 2021). General notes on the study: TCR sequence clusters from the two donors were found to be largely donor specific. Two young, previously healthy adult volunteers, one female and one male, were included in the cohort. T-cell clones expanding and contracting after mild COVID-19 in a couple of donors were tracked by longitudinal TCRalpha and TCRbeta repertoire sequencing. Results the study describes overall, beyond this receptor: Some responding clones were detected in pre-infection memory, suggesting pre-existing cross-reactive memory T cells joined the SARS-CoV-2 response. Clones contracting from day 15 to 85 had balanced CD4/CD8 phenotypes, while a second wave expanding from day 15 to 37 was biased towards CD4+. The study covered only a couple of mild cases, and larger cohorts including severe cases with pre-infection samples were considered necessary. Contracting CD4+ clones were located mainly in the CM and EM memory subsets, whereas CD8+ clones were found to be enriched in EMRA. SARS-CoV-2 specificity was not confirmed for the second-wave clones peaking on day 37.

Ficoll-Paque density gradient centrifugation was the method used to isolate PBMCs. V and J are trimmed by 0 bases and 5 bases, and the gene matches miss 5 bases of the junction. CDR1 is given as MNHEY and CDR2 as SVGAGI, both from the germline V gene. The CDR3 runs 17 amino acids, cysteine and phenylalanine included. Only CDR3 DNA is held: 51 bases, read in frame from base 1. The reads were generated on an Illumina NovaSeq 6000. TCRalpha and TCRbeta cDNA libraries were built by 5'RACE with constant-segment primers, adding sample barcodes and unique molecular identifiers. Trizol reagent was used to extract RNA from every sample. Libraries were amplified in two PCR steps, with a second sample barcode and Illumina TruSeq adapters added in the second step. Sequencing of the libraries was done on an Illumina NovaSeq, producing 2 x 150 bp paired-end reads. On the study's bioinformatics: The reads were demultiplexed and collapsed into UMI-guided consensus sequences using migec v1.2.7. Using mixcr v2.1.11, the UMI consensuses were aligned to TRA and TRB V and J templates and assembled into clonotypes. A clonotype was counted as expanded or contracted only if both edgeR and NoisET called the change significant, with noise models trained on biological replicates. For edgeR calls, the cutoffs were a false discovery rate-adjusted p below 0.01 and a log2 fold-change threshold of 1. PCA with hierarchical clustering of max-normalized trajectories of the 1000 most abundant clonotypes was used as exploratory dynamics analysis. Each responding clone was given a CD4 or CD8 phenotype based on the CD4+ and CD8+ repertoires, which had been sequenced separately. TCRdb redid the processing of the public reads, applying fastp at Q25 and MiXCR, and retained in-frame beta chains. CDR3 protein duplicates are merged, each entry listing the most common genes and DNA. For this entry, the V and J calls and clone size follow TCRdb and not the study's own pipeline. The sample includes more than 400,000 distinct CDR3 sequences, with over 15% observed a single time. Of the sample, about 12% is held by the ten largest clones.

Rearrangement joined TRBV6-5 to TRBJ2-3, with 13 bases aligning to TRBD2. Sequencing was done on a sample of PBMCs or a T cell subset sorted from them (not recorded which). The clonotype comes from an adult woman who had mild COVID-19 (a few samples of this study predate the infection). The sample titles of this study are shuffled in the database, so cell type and time point are left out; the donor was told from shared clones. The CDR3: CASSYSVGTSGIDTQYF. At the DNA level, the sequence is TGTGCCAGCAGTTACTCGGTTGGGACTAGCGGGATAGATACGCAGTATTTT.